This TCR beta chain was sequenced during a study of cytomegalovirus exposure and HLA in healthy donors. Remarks on this clone: The same CDR3 can be traced to other DNA sequences in this sample.

The PCR had 60 Vbeta and 13 Jbeta primers. Profiled with immunoSEQ multiplex PCR; TCRdb holds only in-frame clones, not every one. The specimen's table records 50,000 to 55,000 clones. The receptor comes from a woman aged 55-70 years in good health and CMV-seropositive. Material: PBMCs.

CDR3 amino acids: CASSFGQTTNEKLFF. DNA for the CDR3: TGCGCCAGCAGCTTCGGACAGACAACTAATGAAAAACTGTTTTTT. V and J are TRBV5-1 and TRBJ1-4, with D possibly being TRBD1 (6 bases). V shed 2 bases and J shed 0 bases, with 8 bases lying between them. Germline-derived CDR1 and CDR2 are SGHRS and YFSETQ. The CDR3 is 15 residues long. The variable domain in full, with the rest retrieved from reference TRBV5-1 and TRBJ1-4, is KAGVTQTPRYLIKTRGQQVTLSCSPISGHRSVSWYQQTPGQGLQFLFEYFSETQRNKGNFPGRFSGRQFSNSRSEMNVSTLELGDSALYLCASSFGQTTNEKLFFGSGTQLSVL.